Listed here are 9 T cell receptor beta chains from one sample, sequenced in a study of cytomegalovirus exposure and HLA in healthy donors. Only in-frame clones appear in the TCRdb table, and some are missing; sequencing was by immunoSEQ multiplex PCR. The sample lists roughly 120,000 clones, approximately 91% seen once, with nearly 4.5% in the top ten. What was sequenced was PBMCs. These receptors were collected from a man aged 18 to 30 in good health and CMV-seropositive.

The sample holds one count of this clone. The rearrangement joins TRBV11-2 to TRBJ2-1; no clear D. Germline CDR1 SGHAT, CDR2 FQNNGV. Trimming took 1 base from V and 5 from J, leaving 9 bases between them. The CDR3 runs to 14 residues. The CDR3 region is CASSLVFNNNEQFF. Here the CDR3 DNA reads TGTGCCAGCAGCTTAGTTTTTAACAACAATGAGCAGTTCTTC.

The gene calls are TRBV6-5 and TRBJ2-7, with 8 bases lining up with TRBD1. Germline lookup yields CDR1 MNHEY and CDR2 SVGAGI. V trimming: 2 bases; J trimming: 3 bases; junction bases outside the gene matches: 6. This CDR3 has 15 residues. CDR3 in amino acids: CASSYKDRGGYEQYF. The CDR3 coding sequence is TGTGCCAGCAGTTACAAAGACAGGGGTGGCTACGAGCAGTACTTC.

The chain carries TRBV28 and TRBJ1-6; D not resolved. CDR3 length: 14 amino acids. CDR1 and CDR2 (germline): MDHEN, SYDVKM. Trimming shortened V by 2 bases and J by 6 bases, and 8 bases separated the two germline ends. The CDR3 bases are TGTGCCAGCAGTTTACAGGTGGTTAATTCACCCCTCCACTTT. This codes for CASSLQVVNSPLHF. The full variable domain, its missing parts supplied by reference TRBV28 and TRBJ1-6, is DVKVTQSSRYLVKRTGEKVFLECVQDMDHENMFWYRQDPGLGLRLIYFSYDVKMKEKGDIPEGYSVSREKKERFSLILESASTNQTSMYLCASSLQVVNSPLHFGNGTRLTVT.

V and J are TRBV6-4 and TRBJ1-6, with 7 bases that match TRBD1. J gave up 10 bases and V 1 base, and 7 bases lay outside the gene matches. CDR3 size: 15 residues. Germline V gene data show CDR1 as MRHNA and CDR2 as SNTAGT. The CDR3 region has the DNA TGTGCCAGCAGTGACTTGGGACAGCCGGGGTCACCCCTCCACTTT. Protein product: CASSDLGQPGSPLHF.

The gene calls are TRBV6-5 and TRBJ1-1; TRBD1 is a possible D gene (6 bases). V shed 2 bases and J shed 1 base, with 11 bases lying between them. Germline-derived CDR1 and CDR2 are MNHEY and SVGAGI. The CDR3 runs 15 residues. CDR3 DNA sequence: TGTGCCAGCAGTTACAGGGCAGGGGAGAACACTGAAGCTTTCTTT. This gives the protein CASSYRAGENTEAFF.

This clone was seen a few times. The chain has TRBV25-1 and TRBJ1-2; 7 bases fit TRBD1. CDR1 and CDR2 from the germline V gene are MGHDK and SYGVNS. V dropped 2 bases and J dropped 4; count of bases not matched to a gene: 7. The CDR3 spans 15 residues. CDR3 sequence: CASSEGYRGGYGYTF. CDR3 nucleotide sequence: TGTGCCAGCAGTGAAGGGTACAGGGGAGGCTATGGCTACACCTTC.

V gene TRBV5-1 combines with J gene TRBJ2-5; 7 bases are a match to TRBD2. Germline CDR1 reads SGHRS; CDR2 reads YFSETQ. The J segment lost 5 bases and the V segment lost 3 bases, leaving 10 bases of the junction unmatched. CDR3 length: 15 amino acids. In DNA form, the CDR3 reads TGCGCCAGCAGCTCGGGCAGCGGGGAGTTGGAGACCCAGTACTTC. Amino acids: CASSSGSGELETQYF.

This chain joins TRBV11-3 and TRBJ2-2, with D possibly being TRBD1 (6 bases). Trimming left V 5 bases short and J 4 bases short, with 14 bases between. There are 15 residues in the CDR3. The V gene's germline CDR1 is SGHNT and CDR2 YENEEA. CDR3 region: CASSPTGVGTGELFF. CDR3 in DNA: TGTGCCAGCAGCCCGACAGGAGTCGGCACCGGGGAGCTGTTTTTT.

The rearrangement links TRBV4-1 to TRBJ2-2; 9 nucleotides line up with TRBD1. Per germline, CDR1 MGHRA and CDR2 YSYEKL. The CDR3 extends over 16 amino acids. V shed 0 bases, J shed 6 bases, and the junction held 5 bases outside the gene matches. The CDR3 reads CASSQDQTGGPGELFF. CDR3 nucleotide sequence: TGCGCCAGCAGCCAAGATCAGACAGGGGGGCCCGGGGAGCTGTTTTTT.